This entry lists 6 T cell receptor beta chains sequenced from one sample in a study of CD8 T cells in ankylosing spondylitis. General observations from the study: One TCR beta motif, made up of several highly homologous variants, appeared characteristic of ankylosing spondylitis blood.

TCRdb fed the 5' RACE reads into MiXCR, producing one record per CDR3 protein. The sample holds around 490,000 distinct CDR3 sequences, about 5.4% seen once. The antigens of these receptors remain unknown. The sequencing input was blood, either unsorted or a sorted T cell fraction (not recorded which). The origin of the receptors is a male donor with ankylosing spondylitis.

The rearrangement joins TRBV2 to TRBJ1-4; D perhaps matches TRBD1 (5 bases). Germline CDR1 reads SNHLY; CDR2 reads FYNNEI. V lost 7 bases to trimming and J lost 5 bases, with 14 bases between them. This CDR3 is built from 14 residues. CDR3 sequence (DNA): TGTGCCAGCAAGGTCGGACAAGGGAATGAAAAACTGTTTTTT. Protein product: CASKVGQGNEKLFF.

The table lists this clonotype with many counts. The chain uses TRBV5-1 and TRBJ2-7; weak D call: TRBD1 (5 bases). The length of the CDR3 is 14 residues. V was cut by 4 bases and J by 0 bases, with 11 bases left in between. Germline V gene sequence: CDR1 SGHRS, CDR2 YFSETQ. Here the CDR3 reads CASSPDTYSYEQYF. In nucleotides, the CDR3 is TGCGCCAGCAGCCCGGACACTTACTCCTACGAGCAGTACTTC.

This clonotype showed up many times. The chain couples TRBV7-9 to TRBJ2-5, with 8 positions matching TRBD1. V lost 7 bases and J lost 5; bases outside the gene matches: 6. CDR1 is SEHNR, CDR2 FQNEAQ, per germline (reference sequence). The CDR3 runs to 13 residues. The CDR3 reads CASTAGGRETQYF. The CDR3 DNA sequence: TGTGCCAGCACAGCAGGGGGCAGGGAGACCCAGTACTTC.

In this sample, this clonotype turned up many times. V usage is TRBV6-1 and J usage is TRBJ2-2, with 7 positions matching TRBD1. Germline V lookup: CDR1 MNHNS, CDR2 SASEGT. V gave up 6 bases and J gave up 1 base; unmatched junction bases: 2. The CDR3 runs 14 residues. Here the CDR3 DNA reads TGTGCCAGCAGGGGACAGCTGAACACCGGGGAGCTGTTTTTT. Amino acid sequence: CASRGQLNTGELFF.

There are many counts of this clonotype. J is TRBJ1-5 and V is TRBV7-2; D possibly corresponds to TRBD1 (5 bases). V gave up 0 bases and J gave up 3 bases, with 15 bases separating them. Germline CDR1 is SGHTA and CDR2 is FQGNSA. The CDR3 contains 17 residues. The DNA for the CDR3 is TGTGCCAGCAGCTTAGCCTACGGGGCCCCGTCCAATCAGCCCCAGCATTTT. Its translation is CASSLAYGAPSNQPQHF.

This clonotype has a count of ten or more. This rearrangement joins TRBV5-1 to TRBJ2-2; D is uncertain. The CDR3 has 14 residues. V dropped 1 base and J dropped 6 bases, with 10 bases sitting between them. The germline CDR1 and CDR2 sequences are SGHRS and YFSETQ. The chain's CDR3 is CASSLLSSAGELFF. The DNA for the CDR3 is TGCGCCAGCAGCTTGTTAAGTTCCGCCGGGGAGCTGTTTTTT.